This T cell receptor beta chain appears in the sequencing data of a study of blood T cell repertoires in COVID-19. Study information: There were acute and convalescent COVID-19 samples, and they came from the United States, Italy and Spain. T cells, B-cell-depleted T cells, or PBMCs provided the cDNA or gDNA that served as material.

CDR3 length equals 20 residues. V lost 4 bases and J lost 0, with 28 bases in between. Germline V CDR1 and CDR2: SGHRS, YFSETQ. In the original processing: Amplified reference gene primers provided the basis for estimating nucleated cell counts. Profiling relied on immunoSEQ multiplex PCR, and the TCRdb table lists in-frame clones only, not all of them. That table gives V, J and clone size, and the DNA gave D and trimming. The table has around 260,000 clones, 80% to 85% seen once. A Seattle source enrolled patients during active infection and followed them longitudinally. The TCR sequence derives from a person aged 65 to 79 with COVID-19, enrolled during active disease. The sequenced material came from peripheral blood. The chain combines TRBV5-1 with TRBJ1-2; weak D call: TRBD1 (5 bases). The CDR3 coding sequence is TGCGCCAGCAGCCTTACGGGGAGGGGTCGGACCCTTGGGGCTAACTATGGCTACACCTTC. It translates to CASSLTGRGRTLGANYGYTF.